A single sample gave rise to the 28 T cell receptor beta chains below, sequenced in a study of shared T cell receptors in the human thymus. Assay: immunoSEQ multiplex PCR; the TCRdb copy retains only in-frame clones and omits some. Of under 850,000 clones listed, roughly 90% are singletons. Another study also made use of these data, one on human thymus T cells.

Material for sequencing was thymocytes. All receptors come from a boy under two years old with a congenital heart defect.

J is TRBJ2-1 and V is TRBV25-1; TRBD2 agrees at 10 bases. This CDR3 is built from 15 residues. The germline gives CDR1 MGHDK, CDR2 SYGVNS. The ends lost 2 bases at V and 9 bases at J; junction bases unmatched: 7. CDR3 nucleotides: TGTGCCAGCAGTGAAGCCCTAGCGGGAGTTTTTGAGCAGTTCTTC. Its translation is CASSEALAGVFEQFF. Complete variable domain (other parts from reference TRBV25-1 and TRBJ2-1): EADIYQTPRYLVIGTGKKITLECSQTMGHDKMYWYQQDPGMELHLIHYSYGVNSTEKGDLSSESTVSRIRTEHFPLTLESARPSHTSQYLCASSEALAGVFEQFFGPGTRLTVL.

The CDR3, as DNA: TGTGCCTGGAGGTGGGGGACAGGTCCCCCCGGTCAGCCCCAGCATTTT. Its protein is CAWRWGTGPPGQPQHF. J is TRBJ1-5 and V is TRBV30; the match to TRBD1 covers 8 bases. Germline V gene sequence: CDR1 GTSNPN, CDR2 SVGIG (reference sequence). The CDR3 is made up of 16 amino acids. The ends lost 3 bases at V and 6 bases at J; junction bases unmatched: 13.

The J gene is TRBJ2-2, the V gene TRBV27; 9 nucleotides match TRBD1. The germline V gene has CDR1 MNHEY and CDR2 SMNVEV (reference sequence). The CDR3 runs 16 residues. The junction had 12 bases not matched to a gene; V was cut back by 6 bases and J by 7 bases. The CDR3 DNA sequence: TGTGCCAGCAGGCCCGGGACAGGGTTGAGTGTCGGGGAGCTGTTTTTT. It encodes CASRPGTGLSVGELFF.

The V call is TRBV19, the J call TRBJ2-3; TRBD2 matches at 14 bases. V was pared by 6 bases and J by 2 bases, with 7 bases of the junction left unmatched. Germline CDR1 and CDR2: LNHDA and SQIVND (reference sequence). This CDR3 is 17 amino acids long. CDR3 residues: CASSPGTSGSLTDTQYF. The CDR3 nucleotides are TGTGCCAGTAGCCCCGGGACTAGCGGGAGCCTCACAGATACGCAGTATTTT.

The chain recombines TRBV27 with TRBJ2-5; tentative D call: TRBD2 (6 bases). There are 17 residues in the CDR3. V was shortened by 4 bases and J by 4 bases, with 22 bases between the two germline ends. Germline V gene lookup returns CDR1 MNHEY and CDR2 SMNVEV (reference sequence). The CDR3 loop reads CASSSDLPTRRGETQYF. The CDR3 coding sequence is TGTGCCAGCAGTTCCGACCTACCGACTAGAAGAGGAGAGACCCAGTACTTC.

The J gene is TRBJ1-1, the V gene TRBV5-4, with a tentative D call TRBD1 (5 bases). The germline CDR1 and CDR2 sequences are SGHNT and YYREEE (reference sequence). This CDR3 contains 17 residues. Trimming pared 0 bases from V and 0 bases from J, leaving 15 bases between. The CDR3 DNA is TGTGCCAGCAGCTTGGAGGGGTGCCGAGCTGTGAACACTGAAGCTTTCTTT. This codes for CASSLEGCRAVNTEAFF. The full variable domain, its missing parts supplied by reference TRBV5-4 and TRBJ1-1, is ETGVTQSPTHLIKTRGQQVTLRCSSQSGHNTVSWYQQALGQGPQFIFQYYREEENGRGNFPPRFSGLQFPNYSSELNVNALELDDSALYLCASSLEGCRAVNTEAFFGQGTRLTVV.

The chain uses TRBV27 and TRBJ2-3, with 14 bases lining up with TRBD2. The CDR3 contains 17 residues. V was pared by 0 bases and J by 3 bases, with 2 bases of the junction left unmatched. Germline V gene data show CDR1 as MNHEY and CDR2 as SMNVEV (reference sequence). This chain's CDR3 is CASSLSGLAGATDTQYF. The CDR3, as DNA: TGTGCCAGCAGTTTATCGGGACTAGCGGGAGCAACAGATACGCAGTATTTT.

The chain couples TRBV27 to TRBJ1-4; 7 positions agree with TRBD1. The V gene end was trimmed by 5 bases and the J gene end by 8 bases; junction bases not matched to a gene: 11. CDR1 is MNHEY, CDR2 SMNVEV, per germline (reference sequence). This CDR3 contains 15 residues. This chain's CDR3 is CASSPRQGVGEKLFF. CDR3 DNA: TGTGCCAGCAGTCCCCGACAGGGAGTAGGCGAAAAACTGTTTTTT.

V and J are TRBV27 and TRBJ2-2; TRBD2 agrees at 10 bases. V lost 2 bases and J lost 7; bases outside the gene matches: 19. Per germline, CDR1 MNHEY and CDR2 SMNVEV (reference sequence). The CDR3 consists of 20 residues. CDR3 amino acids: CASSLGRTLLAGAVGGELFF. The CDR3 DNA is TGTGCCAGCAGTTTAGGGCGCACTTTGCTAGCGGGAGCGGTCGGCGGGGAGCTGTTTTTT.

This CDR3 reads CAITGGRNRSDSYNSPLHF. CDR3 bases: TGTGCCATCACCGGGGGTCGTAACAGGTCTGACTCCTATAATTCACCCCTCCACTTT. This sequence joins TRBV2 and TRBJ1-6; a weak D match, TRBD1 (5 bases). From germline, CDR1 is SNHLY and CDR2 FYNNEI. Trimming pared 10 bases from V and 0 bases from J, leaving 25 bases between. This CDR3 has 19 amino acids.

The CDR3 bases are TGTGCCATCACCTCCCGACAGTCCCCTCAAAGCGACTATGGCTACACCTTC. This sequence encodes CAITSRQSPQSDYGYTF. This rearrangement joins TRBV10-3 to TRBJ1-2; weak D call: TRBD1 (5 bases). Germline lookup yields CDR1 ENHRY and CDR2 SYGVKD. The CDR3 spans 17 residues. Trimming pared 7 bases from V and 3 bases from J, leaving 24 bases between.

J is TRBJ1-2 and V is TRBV7-9, with 10 positions matching TRBD1. The germline V gene has CDR1 SEHNR and CDR2 FQNEAQ (reference sequence). The J segment lost 2 bases and the V segment lost 3 bases, leaving 9 bases of the junction unmatched. The CDR3 has 17 amino acids. The CDR3 bases are TGTGCCAGCAGCTTGGCAATTGGACAGGGGGAGAACTATGGCTACACCTTC. The encoded protein is CASSLAIGQGENYGYTF.

The chain recombines TRBV6-5 with TRBJ2-7; D is perhaps TRBD2 (5 bases). Per the germline V gene, CDR1 is MNHEY and CDR2 is SVGAGI. CDR3 size: 15 residues. Deletions cut 3 bases from V and 0 bases from J, with 12 bases between. This CDR3 reads CASSYRGRSSYEQYF. For the CDR3, the DNA is TGTGCCAGCAGTTATCGGGGAAGGAGCTCCTACGAGCAGTACTTC.

This clone was seen once. CDR3 residues: CASSLTGRWNTEAFF. The CDR3 DNA reads as TGTGCCAGCAGCTTAACGGGGAGGTGGAACACTGAAGCTTTCTTT. V usage is TRBV7-2 and J usage is TRBJ1-1; no definite D call. This CDR3 region has 15 residues. V was pared by 2 bases and J by 1 base, with 11 bases between. Germline loops: CDR1 SGHTA, CDR2 FQGNSA.

V usage is TRBV7-6 and J usage is TRBJ2-1; D might be TRBD2 (6 bases). The CDR3 is 13 amino acids. Germline CDR1 reads SGHVS; CDR2 reads FNYEAQ. Trimming stripped 6 bases from V and 1 base from J, with 7 bases between. For the CDR3, the DNA is TGTGCCAGCAGGAGCGGGTCCTACAATGAGCAGTTCTTC. Protein sequence: CASRSGSYNEQFF.

Details on this clone: The sample carries other DNA sequences with the same CDR3. The chain recombines TRBV14 with TRBJ2-7; 7 bases are a match to TRBD1. CDR1 is SGHDN and CDR2 is FVKESK in the germline V gene. The CDR3 sequence is 14 residues long. J lost 0 bases, V lost 4 bases, and 3 bases had no gene match. This CDR3 is CASSPRQGSYEQYF. DNA for the CDR3: TGTGCCAGCAGCCCTCGACAGGGCTCCTACGAGCAGTACTTC.

The rearrangement links TRBV2 to TRBJ2-1; 10 bases match TRBD2. This CDR3 spans 18 amino acids. Per the germline V gene, CDR1 is SNHLY and CDR2 is FYNNEI. The V segment lost 0 bases and the J segment 5 bases; nucleotides outside the gene matches: 10. The DNA for the CDR3 is TGTGCCAGCAGTGAAGCACAAATACCTAGCGGGAGAAACAATGAGCAGTTCTTC. Translating it yields CASSEAQIPSGRNNEQFF.

The genes are TRBV15 and TRBJ1-2, with a tentative D call TRBD1 (6 bases). The germline V and J ends were trimmed by 1 base and 6 bases, with 15 bases remaining between them. The V gene's germline CDR1 is LNHNV and CDR2 YYDKDF (reference sequence). The CDR3 totals 15 residues. The CDR3 spells CATSRGPGGGDGYTF. DNA of the CDR3: TGTGCCACCAGCAGAGGGCCTGGGGGGGGCGATGGCTACACCTTC.

The V and J genes are TRBV6-5 and TRBJ1-2; D call uncertain. The V end was cut by 2 bases, the J end by 3 bases, with 13 bases between. Germline values: CDR1 MNHEY, CDR2 SVGAGI. There are 15 residues in the CDR3. The CDR3 region has the DNA TGTGCCAGCAGTTACGCCCCGGGCGGGGACTATGGCTACACCTTC. Translating gives CASSYAPGGDYGYTF.

This chain joins TRBV27 and TRBJ2-7; perhaps TRBD2 as D (5 bases). This CDR3 has 11 residues. V was cut by 4 bases and J by 5 bases, with 6 bases left in between. Germline CDR1 reads MNHEY; CDR2 reads SMNVEV (reference sequence). CDR3 amino acids: CASSYSDEQYF. The CDR3 nucleotides read TGTGCCAGCAGTTATAGCGACGAGCAGTACTTC.

V gene TRBV5-6 combines with J gene TRBJ1-2, with 8 bases that match TRBD1. Per germline, CDR1 SGHDT and CDR2 YYEEEE. V shed 0 bases, J shed 1 base, and the junction held 11 bases outside the gene matches. The CDR3 is 18 residues long. CDR3 nucleotide sequence: TGTGCCAGCAGCTTGGAGACAGGGGCGGTTGGGTTTAACTATGGCTACACCTTC. Amino acids: CASSLETGAVGFNYGYTF.

The chain couples TRBV19 to TRBJ2-2; 14 bases are a match to TRBD2. This CDR3 contains 17 residues. Germline CDR1 LNHDA, CDR2 SQIVND (reference sequence). V lost 1 base, J lost 5 bases, and 3 bases stayed unmatched. The CDR3 sequence is CASSIVGLAGETGELFF. DNA of the CDR3: TGTGCCAGTAGTATAGTGGGACTAGCGGGAGAGACCGGGGAGCTGTTTTTT.

The V and J genes are TRBV6-1 and TRBJ2-3, with 7 positions matching TRBD2. With 5 bases clipped from V and 2 bases from J, the junction kept 7 bases outside the gene matches. The germline gives CDR1 MNHNS, CDR2 SASEGT. The CDR3 length is 15 residues. The CDR3 DNA sequence: TGTGCCAGCAGTCCTCTAGCGGAACTCACAGATACGCAGTATTTT. It is translated as CASSPLAELTDTQYF.

The chain links TRBV4-3 to TRBJ2-1; 8 bases are a match to TRBD2. The germline gives CDR1 LGHNA, CDR2 YSLEER. There are 17 residues in the CDR3. J was trimmed by 5 bases and V by 2 bases; bases with no gene match: 11. The CDR3, as DNA: TGCGCCAGCAGCCAACCCATGCGGGAGGTCCGGGACAATGAGCAGTTCTTC. As protein: CASSQPMREVRDNEQFF.

The genes are TRBV25-1 and TRBJ2-5; no reliable D call. Germline CDR1 reads MGHDK; CDR2 reads SYGVNS. Trimming cost V 3 bases and J 1 base, with 6 bases left between them. This CDR3 has 13 residues. The CDR3 bases are TGTGCCAGCAGTGAGTCTATCCAAGAGACCCAGTACTTC. Translation: CASSESIQETQYF.

V is TRBV5-1 and J is TRBJ2-7, with 8 bases lining up with TRBD1. V trimming: 0 bases; J trimming: 5 bases; junction bases outside the gene matches: 10. The CDR3 is 16 amino acids. Germline V gene sequence: CDR1 SGHRS, CDR2 YFSETQ. The CDR3 DNA sequence: TGCGCCAGCAGCTTGGCCGGGACAGGAAAAGCGGACGAGCAGTACTTC. Translated: CASSLAGTGKADEQYF. The full variable domain, in which reference TRBV5-1 and TRBJ2-7 provide the parts outside the CDR3, is KAGVTQTPRYLIKTRGQQVTLSCSPISGHRSVSWYQQTPGQGLQFLFEYFSETQRNKGNFPGRFSGRQFSNSRSEMNVSTLELGDSALYLCASSLAGTGKADEQYFGPGTRLTVT.

The chain carries TRBV2 and TRBJ2-3; the match to TRBD2 covers 10 bases. V shed 5 bases, J shed 1 base, and the junction held 3 bases outside the gene matches. Looked up from germline, CDR1 is SNHLY and CDR2 is FYNNEI. The CDR3 is 15 residues long. In DNA, the CDR3 is TGTGCCAGCAGTTTCCTAGCGGGGGGCACAGATACGCAGTATTTT. Amino acids: CASSFLAGGTDTQYF. The full variable domain, with the rest looked up from reference TRBV2 and TRBJ2-3, is EPEVTQTPSHQVTQMGQEVILRCVPISNHLYFYWYRQILGQKVEFLVSFYNNEISEKSEIFDDQFSVERPDGSNFTLKIRSTKLEDSAMYFCASSFLAGGTDTQYFGPGTRLTVL.

This clone was picked up a small number of times. The V gene is TRBV2, the J gene TRBJ2-1, with 11 bases aligning to TRBD2. V gave up 8 bases and J gave up 4 bases; unmatched junction bases: 7. The length of the CDR3 is 15 residues. The germline CDR1 and CDR2 sequences are SNHLY and FYNNEI. The CDR3 spells CASAVLAGVYNEQFF. In DNA form, the CDR3 reads TGTGCCAGCGCTGTACTAGCGGGAGTGTACAATGAGCAGTTCTTC.